These 2 T cell receptor beta chains were sequenced from one sample in a study of blood T cell repertoires in COVID-19. TCRdb's copy holds only in-frame clones and misses some; the assay was immunoSEQ multiplex PCR. The table has about 220,000 clones, 82% seen once; the top ten hold 3.6%. Specimen: peripheral blood. These receptors were taken from a woman aged 80 or over with acute or convalescent COVID-19.

This clone is a singleton in its sample. The chain combines TRBV5-4 with TRBJ2-1; 8 positions agree with TRBD2. CDR3 length: 16 residues. The ends lost 4 bases at V and 8 bases at J; junction bases unmatched: 14. Per germline, CDR1 SGHNT and CDR2 YYREEE (reference sequence). CDR3 DNA: TGTGCCAGCAGCCCGGGGGGGCAGGGGCTGGTCGATGAGCAGTTCTTC. It codes for CASSPGGQGLVDEQFF.

This rearrangement joins TRBV7-9 to TRBJ1-6; D may be TRBD1 (6 bases). The CDR3 covers 14 residues. Trimming left V 1 base short and J 5 bases short, with 6 bases between. Germline-derived CDR1 and CDR2 are SEHNR and FQNEAQ (reference sequence). The CDR3: CASSLGTDNSPLHF. CDR3 nucleotide sequence: TGTGCCAGCAGCTTAGGGACAGATAATTCACCCCTCCACTTT.